A selection of T cell receptor beta chains follows, all from one sample in a study of blood T cells in healthy people across ages. TCRdb called the 5' RACE reads again in MiXCR, with one record for every CDR3 protein. The sample yields around 990,000 distinct CDR3 sequences, roughly two fifths seen once. The sequenced sample was blood. The receptors were sampled from a man in his late teens or twenties in good health. Both conserved end residues are part of each CDR3. D genes are given only for firm matches. Clone size, where shown, is once, few, many, or a class for clones that have expanded.

abundance	v_gene	j_gene	len	d_gene	CDR3aa	CDR3nt
-	TRBV6-1	TRBJ1-4	14	-	CASALMATNEKLFF	TGTGCCAGCGCCCTAATGGCAACTAATGAAAAACTGTTTTTT
-	TRBV20-1	TRBJ1-5	15	TRBD1	CSASDRAGGNQPQHF	TGCAGTGCTAGTGACAGGGCGGGGGGCAATCAGCCCCAGCATTTT
-	TRBV20-1	TRBJ2-1	15	-	CSASGPGRGWDEQFF	TGCAGTGCTAGTGGGCCGGGACGGGGGTGGGATGAGCAGTTCTTC
-	TRBV7-2	TRBJ2-3	16	-	CASSLAWVSSTDTQYF	TGTGCCAGCAGCTTAGCCTGGGTTTCCAGCACAGATACGCAGTATTTT
-	TRBV30	TRBJ1-5	14	-	CAWSVTGGNQPQHF	TGTGCCTGGAGTGTAACGGGGGGCAATCAGCCCCAGCATTTT
-	TRBV15	TRBJ2-5	15	-	CATSSSPSPIETQYF	TGTGCCACCAGCAGTTCCCCTTCCCCCATTGAGACCCAGTACTTC
few	TRBV6-2/TRBV6-3	TRBJ2-5	15	-	CASSYLDFKQETQYF	TGTGCCAGCAGTTACCTCGATTTTAAACAAGAGACCCAGTACTTC
-	TRBV11-2	TRBJ2-1	16	-	CASSLDWKDIRDEQFF	TGTGCCAGCAGCTTAGACTGGAAGGATATCAGGGATGAGCAGTTCTTC
-	TRBV7-2	TRBJ1-2	12	-	CASSLENSGYTF	TGTGCCAGCAGCTTGGAAAATAGCGGCTACACCTTC
-	TRBV5-1	TRBJ2-1	15	TRBD2	CASSLVVSGESEQFF	TGCGCCAGCAGCTTGGTAGTTAGCGGGGAGAGTGAGCAGTTCTTC
-	TRBV6-1	TRBJ2-5	15	TRBD1	CASSLGTGHQETQYF	TGTGCCAGCAGTTTAGGGACAGGGCACCAAGAGACCCAGTACTTC
once	TRBV12-3/TRBV12-4	TRBJ2-3	12	-	CAGSLVPDTQYF	TGTGCCGGCAGTTTAGTACCAGATACGCAGTATTTT
-	TRBV27	TRBJ2-4	12	-	CASREGVGIQYF	TGTGCCAGCCGAGAAGGGGTGGGCATTCAGTACTTC
many	TRBV29-1	TRBJ1-5	13	-	CSVDHGPGQPQHF	TGCAGCGTTGATCACGGCCCAGGTCAGCCCCAGCATTTT
few	TRBV2	TRBJ2-1	15	-	CASRDGTISYNEQFF	TGTGCCAGCAGAGATGGGACAATCTCCTACAATGAGCAGTTCTTC
-	TRBV7-8	TRBJ1-5	17	-	CAGSLGLRLRMDQPQHF	TGTGCCGGCAGCCTCGGTCTCAGGTTAAGAATGGATCAGCCCCAGCATTTT
few	TRBV6-5	TRBJ2-3	11	-	CASSSANTQYF	TGTGCCAGCAGCTCCGCGAATACGCAGTATTTT
few	TRBV5-1	TRBJ2-5	13	-	CASSFGDQETQYF	TGCGCCAGCAGCTTCGGGGACCAAGAGACCCAGTACTTC
few	TRBV5-1	TRBJ1-1	15	-	CASSLASSSNTEAFF	TGCGCCAGCAGCTTGGCGTCGTCTTCTAACACTGAAGCTTTCTTT
-	TRBV29-1	TRBJ2-1	12	-	CSARRGLGEQFF	TGCAGCGCCCGAAGAGGGTTGGGGGAGCAGTTCTTC
few	TRBV12-3/TRBV12-4	TRBJ1-1	13	-	CASSFSVEVEAFF	TGTGCCAGCAGTTTCTCGGTGGAGGTTGAAGCTTTCTTT
-	TRBV4-2	TRBJ1-1	15	-	CASSQDRRGNTEAFF	TGTGCCAGCAGCCAAGATAGGCGGGGGAACACTGAAGCTTTCTTT
-	TRBV3-1	TRBJ2-2	15	-	CASRRGGTATGELFF	TGTGCCAGCCGCCGCGGAGGGACGGCCACCGGGGAGCTGTTTTTT